This TCR beta chain is from a study of CD8 T cells in Susac syndrome. TEMRA cells were FACS-enriched, while CD8+ and CD4+ T cells were negatively isolated. RNA was extracted with the RNeasy kit, and a quantity of roughly 0.5 to 1 ug was reverse transcribed using random hexamers. One entry per CDR3 protein results from TCRdb running MiXCR on the immunoSEQ multiplex PCR reads. The table records around 280,000 distinct CDR3 sequences, approximately 90% of them present only once. Of note for this clonotype: At one end, the junction sequence differs from germline, possibly due to a read error.

Sequencing used CD4+ T cells from PBMCs. The source of this sequence is a human donor with multiple sclerosis.

Here the CDR3 reads CSVEAGAGVNAEAFF. The CDR3 DNA reads as TGCAGCGTTGAAGCGGGGGCAGGGGTGAACGCTGAAGCTTTCTTT. The V gene is TRBV29-1, the J gene TRBJ1-1; possible D gene TRBD1, 6 bases. In germline, CDR1 is SQVTM, CDR2 ANQGSEA. This CDR3 spans 15 amino acids. Looking up the rest from reference TRBV29-1 and TRBJ1-1 gives the full variable domain: SAVISQKPSRDICQRGTSLTIQCQVDSQVTMMFWYRQQPGQSLTLIATANQGSEATYESGFVIDKFPISRPNLTFSTLTVSNMSPEDSSIYLCSVEAGAGVNAEAFFGQGTRLTVV.